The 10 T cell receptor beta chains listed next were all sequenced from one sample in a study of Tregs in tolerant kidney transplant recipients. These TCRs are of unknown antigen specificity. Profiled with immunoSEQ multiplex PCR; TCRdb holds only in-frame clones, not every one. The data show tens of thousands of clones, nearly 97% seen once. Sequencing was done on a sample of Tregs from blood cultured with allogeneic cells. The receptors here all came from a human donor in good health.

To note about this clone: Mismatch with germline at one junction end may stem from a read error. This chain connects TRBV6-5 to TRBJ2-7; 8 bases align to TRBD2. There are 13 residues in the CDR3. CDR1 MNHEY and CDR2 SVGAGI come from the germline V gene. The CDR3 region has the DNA TGTGCCAGCAGTTACGGGGAGCGGGGGCCTCTCTTGTTT. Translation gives CASSYGERGPLLF.

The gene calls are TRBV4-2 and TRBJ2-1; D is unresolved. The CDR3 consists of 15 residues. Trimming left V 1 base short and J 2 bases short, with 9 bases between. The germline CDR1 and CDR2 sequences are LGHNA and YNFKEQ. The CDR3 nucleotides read TGTGCCAGCAGCCAAGTCTACGGTCCCTACAATGAGCAGTTCTTC. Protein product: CASSQVYGPYNEQFF.

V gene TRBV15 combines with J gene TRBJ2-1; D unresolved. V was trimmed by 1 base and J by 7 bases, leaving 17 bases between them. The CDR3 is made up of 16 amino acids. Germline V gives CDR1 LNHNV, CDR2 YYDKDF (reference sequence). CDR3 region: CATSRAGRSPSNEQFF. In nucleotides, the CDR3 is TGTGCCACCAGCAGAGCGGGCAGGTCGCCGTCAAATGAGCAGTTCTTC.

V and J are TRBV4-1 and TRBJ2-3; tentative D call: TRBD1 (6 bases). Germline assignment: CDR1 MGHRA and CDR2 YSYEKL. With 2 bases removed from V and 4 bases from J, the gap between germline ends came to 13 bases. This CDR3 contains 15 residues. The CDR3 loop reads CASSQSHRDADTQYF. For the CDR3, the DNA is TGCGCCAGCAGCCAAAGTCACAGGGACGCAGATACGCAGTATTTT.

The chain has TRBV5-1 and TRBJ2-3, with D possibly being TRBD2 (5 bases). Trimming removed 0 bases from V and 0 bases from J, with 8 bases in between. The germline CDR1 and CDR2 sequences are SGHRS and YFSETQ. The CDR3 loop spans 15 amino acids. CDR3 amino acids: CASSLGSGSTDTQYF. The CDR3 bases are TGCGCCAGCAGCTTGGGGAGCGGTAGCACAGATACGCAGTATTTT.

In nucleotides, the CDR3 is TGTGCCAGTAGTATTCAGCGCCAGGGGTGGAACACCGGGGAGCTGTTTTTT. Its translation: CASSIQRQGWNTGELFF. The chain joins TRBV19 to TRBJ2-2, with a tentative D call TRBD1 (6 bases). V was clipped by 3 bases and J by 1 base, with 15 bases between them. From germline, CDR1 is LNHDA and CDR2 SQIVND (reference sequence). This CDR3 comprises 17 residues.

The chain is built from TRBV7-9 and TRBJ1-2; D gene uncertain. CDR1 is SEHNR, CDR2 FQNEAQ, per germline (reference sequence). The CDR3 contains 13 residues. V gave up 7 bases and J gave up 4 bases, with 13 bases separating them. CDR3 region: CASTSSLFYGYTF. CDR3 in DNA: TGTGCCAGCACCTCCTCTCTTTTCTATGGCTACACCTTC.

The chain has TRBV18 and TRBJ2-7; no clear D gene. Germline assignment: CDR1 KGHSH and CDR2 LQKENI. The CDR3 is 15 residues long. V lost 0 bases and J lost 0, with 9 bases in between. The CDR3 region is CASSPPSQFSYEQYF. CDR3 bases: TGTGCCAGCTCACCACCTAGCCAATTCTCCTACGAGCAGTACTTC.

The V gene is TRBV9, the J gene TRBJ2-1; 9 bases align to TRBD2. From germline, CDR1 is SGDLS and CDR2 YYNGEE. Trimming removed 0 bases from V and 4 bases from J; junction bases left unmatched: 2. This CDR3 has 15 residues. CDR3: CASSVVAGAYNEQFF. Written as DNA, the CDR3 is TGTGCCAGCAGCGTAGTAGCGGGAGCGTACAATGAGCAGTTCTTC.

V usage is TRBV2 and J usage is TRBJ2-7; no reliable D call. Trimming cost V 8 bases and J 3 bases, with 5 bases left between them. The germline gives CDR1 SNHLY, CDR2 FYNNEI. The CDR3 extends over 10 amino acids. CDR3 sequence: CASGDYEQYF. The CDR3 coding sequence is TGTGCCAGCGGAGACTACGAGCAGTACTTC.